A single sample gave rise to the 12 T cell receptor beta chains below, sequenced in a study of Graves' ophthalmopathy and Graves' hyperthyroidism. CDR3 regions of TCR beta were amplified from RNA transcripts. In the first round, RT-PCR was carried out with HTBI primers, and a multiplex PCR formed the second round. TCRdb redid the calling of the multiplex PCR reads with MiXCR, one entry per CDR3 protein. The repertoire has 740,000 or so distinct CDR3 sequences, roughly 40% of them found once; the top ten carry about 40%. The sequencing sample was made of peripheral blood. The receptors stem from an adult man with Graves' ophthalmopathy.

This CDR3 reads CASSLGTPTVGYTF. The CDR3 nucleotides read TGTGCCAGCAGTTTAGGGACACCCACCGTAGGCTACACCTTC. V is TRBV12-3 or TRBV12-4 and J is TRBJ1-2; a weak D match, TRBD1 (5 bases). V lost 1 base and J 8 bases, leaving 14 bases between the germline ends. This CDR3 is 14 amino acids long.

The rearrangement links TRBV25-1 to TRBJ2-2; 9 bases fit TRBD1. CDR1 is MGHDK and CDR2 is SYGVNS in the germline V gene. The CDR3 extends over 16 amino acids. With 4 bases clipped from V and 7 bases from J, the junction kept 10 bases outside the gene matches. The CDR3 here is CASSARAGTGHGELFF. For the CDR3, the DNA is TGTGCCAGCAGTGCCCGAGCCGGGACAGGGCACGGGGAGCTGTTTTTT.

This clonotype has only a few counts. The chain joins TRBV20-1 to TRBJ1-5; D might be TRBD1 (6 bases). This CDR3 contains 15 residues. V lost 6 bases and J lost 0, with 15 bases in between. Per the germline V gene, CDR1 is DFQATT and CDR2 is SNEGSKA (reference sequence). CDR3 in DNA: TGCAGTGCACTGTGGACAGCTAATAGCAATCAGCCCCAGCATTTT. It is translated as CSALWTANSNQPQHF.

This chain joins TRBV15 and TRBJ2-1; 8 bases align to TRBD1. The V gene's germline CDR1 is LNHNV and CDR2 YYDKDF (reference sequence). V trimming: 4 bases; J trimming: 7 bases; junction bases outside the gene matches: 12. This CDR3 contains 16 residues. In nucleotides, the CDR3 is TGTGCCACCAGCACGCCGGGGCAGGGGGCTGAAAATGAGCAGTTCTTC. Translating gives CATSTPGQGAENEQFF.

V and J are TRBV9 and TRBJ1-2; 9 bases map to TRBD1. CDR3 length equals 15 residues. Losses at the gene ends were 3 bases for V and 4 bases for J; bases not matched to a gene: 7. Germline V CDR1 and CDR2: SGDLS, YYNGEE. CDR3 in amino acids: CASSAYRGRSYGYTF. CDR3 nucleotide sequence: TGTGCCAGCAGCGCTTACAGGGGGCGAAGCTATGGCTACACCTTC.

This chain connects TRBV20-1 to TRBJ1-5; 9 nucleotides agree with TRBD1. The CDR3 has 16 amino acids. V lost 1 base to trimming and J lost 0 bases; unmatched junction nucleotides: 4. The germline V gene has CDR1 DFQATT and CDR2 SNEGSKA (reference sequence). The chain's CDR3 is CSARAGQGYSNQPQHF. The CDR3 DNA reads TGCAGTGCTAGAGCGGGACAGGGCTATAGCAATCAGCCCCAGCATTTT.

This clonotype came up many times. The chain is built from TRBV7-9 and TRBJ1-2; D might be TRBD1 (5 bases). In germline, CDR1 is SEHNR, CDR2 FQNEAQ (reference sequence). The CDR3 is made up of 14 amino acids. Trimming took 5 bases from V and 8 from J, leaving 18 bases between them. CDR3: CASSEYQGASGYTF. DNA of the CDR3: TGTGCCAGCAGCGAATACCAGGGAGCGAGCGGCTACACCTTC.

This clonotype was detected many times. The V and J genes are TRBV2 and TRBJ2-5; D gene ambiguous. The V and J ends lost 4 bases and 5 bases respectively, with 11 bases between them. CDR1 is SNHLY and CDR2 is FYNNEI in the germline V gene. The CDR3 loop spans 13 amino acids. Here the CDR3 reads CASSVWGWETQYF. The CDR3 DNA reads as TGTGCCAGCAGTGTCTGGGGTTGGGAGACCCAGTACTTC. Using reference TRBV2 and TRBJ2-5 for the parts outside the CDR3, the full variable domain is EPEVTQTPSHQVTQMGQEVILRCVPISNHLYFYWYRQILGQKVEFLVSFYNNEISEKSEIFDDQFSVERPDGSNFTLKIRSTKLEDSAMYFCASSVWGWETQYFGPGTRLLVL.

This chain links TRBV7-2 with TRBJ2-5; D could derive from TRBD1 or TRBD2 (5 bases each). This CDR3 has 17 amino acids. Trimming left V 4 bases short and J 5 bases short, with 23 bases between. Germline V gene lookup returns CDR1 SGHTA and CDR2 FQGNSA. DNA for the CDR3: TGTGCCAGCAGCTACTCGACAGTGGGAGTGGAGTATGAGACCCAGTACTTC. This codes for CASSYSTVGVEYETQYF.

This clonotype was detected a few times. The gene calls are TRBV5-1 and TRBJ2-2; D may be TRBD2 (5 bases). CDR3 length equals 13 residues. V dropped 3 bases and J dropped 7 bases, with 10 bases sitting between them. The germline gives CDR1 SGHRS, CDR2 YFSETQ. This CDR3 is CASSYTDYGELFF. DNA for the CDR3: TGCGCCAGCAGCTATACTGACTACGGGGAGCTGTTTTTT.

This chain connects TRBV7-3 to TRBJ2-7; D unresolved. This CDR3 contains 14 residues. The germline V gene has CDR1 SGHTA and CDR2 FQGTGA. The ends were cut back, 5 bases at V and 3 bases at J, with 14 bases in the middle. The CDR3 sequence: CASSVGNGDYEQYF. CDR3 in DNA: TGTGCCAGCAGCGTTGGTAACGGAGACTACGAGCAGTACTTC.

The chain links TRBV20-1 to TRBJ1-5; 9 nucleotides agree with TRBD1. Per germline, CDR1 DFQATT and CDR2 SNEGSKA (reference sequence). V shed 5 bases and J 6 bases; nucleotides not matched to a gene: 11. The CDR3 is made up of 15 amino acids. This CDR3 reads CSAERTGGTAQPQHF. In DNA, the CDR3 is TGCAGTGCTGAGCGAACAGGGGGCACAGCTCAGCCCCAGCATTTT.